One sample yielded the 14 T cell receptor beta chains listed below, sequenced in a study of identical twins (dated by TCRdb to the mid-2010s). The library was made by 5' RACE. These reads were obtained on an Illumina HiSeq 2000. TCRdb reworked the public reads: Q25 trimming with fastp, MiXCR clone assembly, productive beta chains retained. Rows with one shared CDR3 protein collapse into an entry with the most common genes and DNA. This sample lists under 900,000 distinct CDR3 sequences; approximately 13% were detected once. Under 2% of the sample is in the top ten clones. In addition, the sample was reused for a study of yellow fever vaccine responses in identical twins.

Sequencing input: PBMCs. These receptors were obtained from a young woman in good health.

V gene TRBV20-1 combines with J gene TRBJ1-1; D call uncertain. Per germline, CDR1 DFQATT and CDR2 SNEGSKA (reference sequence). Trimming left V 2 bases short and J 1 base short, with 11 bases between. The CDR3 is 14 amino acids. The CDR3, as DNA: TGCAGTGCTAGACCTCCAACAGAGAACACTGAAGCTTTCTTT. Protein product: CSARPPTENTEAFF.

Here the CDR3 reads CASSQGWQIQETQYF. The CDR3 DNA reads as TGTGCCAGCAGCCAAGGGTGGCAGATCCAAGAGACCCAGTACTTC. The rearrangement uses TRBV14 and TRBJ2-5; D gene ambiguous. This CDR3 comprises 15 residues. Germline V gene sequence: CDR1 SGHDN, CDR2 FVKESK. Trimming shortened V by 1 base and J by 1 base, and 10 bases separated the two germline ends.

The chain uses TRBV27 and TRBJ2-3, with 8 bases matching TRBD2. The CDR3 is made up of 15 amino acids. Germline values: CDR1 MNHEY, CDR2 SMNVEV (reference sequence). The V gene end was trimmed by 1 base and the J gene end by 4 bases; junction bases not matched to a gene: 4. CDR3 in DNA: TGTGCCAGCAGTTTATACCCGGGAGGGGCAGATACGCAGTATTTT. It translates to CASSLYPGGADTQYF.

This clonotype was seen only a few times. This chain connects TRBV7-3 to TRBJ1-2; D not resolved. Trimming stripped 2 bases from V and 8 bases from J, with 15 bases between. CDR1 SGHTA and CDR2 FQGTGA come from the germline V gene. There are 14 residues in the CDR3. Written as DNA, the CDR3 is TGTGCCAGCAGCTTATCCCCGGGGAGTAGGGGCTACACCTTC. Translated, it gives CASSLSPGSRGYTF.

Only a few counts were recorded for this clonotype. V usage is TRBV27 and J usage is TRBJ2-2; the D is unclear. V lost 2 bases, J lost 0 bases, and 7 bases lay in between. From germline, CDR1 is MNHEY and CDR2 SMNVEV (reference sequence). This CDR3 contains 15 residues. This CDR3 reads CASSLRRSNTGELFF. The DNA of the CDR3 is TGTGCCAGCAGTTTACGTAGATCGAACACCGGGGAGCTGTTTTTT.

The rearrangement uses TRBV5-6 and TRBJ2-3; D might be TRBD1 or TRBD2, each matching 5 bases. In germline, CDR1 is SGHDT, CDR2 YYEEEE. This CDR3 has 16 amino acids. Trimming shortened V by 4 bases and J by 6 bases, and 21 bases separated the two germline ends. CDR3 residues: CASSTLDRGSRDTQYF. The CDR3 DNA follows: TGTGCCAGCAGCACACTAGATAGGGGTTCAAGGGATACGCAGTATTTT.

This clonotype was detected only a few times. This chain uses TRBV5-6 with TRBJ2-5, with 7 bases fitting TRBD1. Germline V lookup: CDR1 SGHDT, CDR2 YYEEEE. Trimming took 3 bases from V and 5 from J; bases not matched to a gene: 7. The CDR3 contains 14 residues. CDR3 DNA sequence: TGTGCCAGCAGCTCAACGGACAGGAGGGAGACCCAGTACTTC. This translates into CASSSTDRRETQYF.

This chain links TRBV6-1 with TRBJ2-2; possibly TRBD2 for D (6 bases). V was cut by 6 bases and J by 7 bases, with 18 bases left in between. Germline V gene sequence: CDR1 MNHNS, CDR2 SASEGT. The CDR3 contains 15 residues. The CDR3 loop reads CASRRDLAMDGELFF. CDR3 coding DNA: TGTGCCAGCAGGCGGGACCTAGCGATGGACGGGGAGCTGTTTTTT.

The chain combines TRBV29-1 with TRBJ2-1, with 8 bases matching TRBD2. This CDR3 has 14 residues. Germline V gene sequence: CDR1 SQVTM, CDR2 ANQGSEA. V lost 7 bases to trimming and J lost 5 bases; unmatched junction nucleotides: 10. In DNA, the CDR3 is TGCAGCGGAAATTTACGGGGGGGACACAATGAGCAGTTCTTC. Translated, it gives CSGNLRGGHNEQFF.

The CDR3 sequence is CASGLGEAVGLHEQFF. The CDR3, as DNA: TGTGCTAGTGGTTTGGGCGAGGCGGTAGGGCTCCATGAGCAGTTCTTC. The chain employs TRBV12-5 and TRBJ2-1; D is unclear. This CDR3 is 16 amino acids long. Germline loops: CDR1 LGHNT, CDR2 FRNRAP. Trimming removed 1 base at V and 8 bases at J, with 18 bases between.

The sample holds a few counts of this clonotype. This chain links TRBV28 with TRBJ1-5; TRBD1 is a possible D gene (5 bases). Trimming took 8 bases from V and 2 from J, leaving 16 bases between them. Germline values: CDR1 MDHEN, CDR2 SYDVKM. CDR3 length equals 15 residues. CDR3 DNA sequence: TGTGCCAGCGGGAGGGGAGGAAGTGGCAATCAGCCCCAGCATTTT. This codes for CASGRGGSGNQPQHF.

This clonotype turned up a few times. The chain links TRBV6-1 to TRBJ2-5; possibly TRBD2 for D (5 bases). The ends were cut back, 7 bases at V and 2 bases at J, with 14 bases in the middle. The CDR3 has 14 amino acids. Germline CDR1 reads MNHNS; CDR2 reads SASEGT. The CDR3 DNA follows: TGTGCCAGCACCGTCCGGGGTGGGCAAGAGACCCAGTACTTC. Translation gives CASTVRGGQETQYF.

This clonotype occurred many times. The V and J genes are TRBV24-1 and TRBJ2-1, with D possibly being TRBD2 (5 bases). Trimming pared 0 bases from V and 5 bases from J, leaving 7 bases between. The germline V gene has CDR1 KGHDR and CDR2 SFDVKD. This CDR3 has 14 residues. CDR3 residues: CATSDLRGNNEQFF. In nucleotides, the CDR3 is TGTGCCACCAGTGATTTGAGAGGGAACAATGAGCAGTTCTTC.

This chain links TRBV9 with TRBJ2-1; D is uncertain. This CDR3 has 15 amino acids. V was pared by 0 bases and J by 2 bases, with 9 bases between. Germline CDR1 SGDLS, CDR2 YYNGEE. Here the CDR3 reads CASSVVGSPYNEQFF. CDR3 DNA sequence: TGTGCCAGCAGCGTAGTAGGCTCTCCCTACAATGAGCAGTTCTTC.